Presented here are 10 T cell receptor beta chains from one specimen sequenced in a study of OX40 agonist ivuxolimab in advanced cancers. The table came from immunoSEQ multiplex PCR; TCRdb's copy has only in-frame clones and leaves some out. The sample has about 73,000 clones; about nine tenths are singletons. The sample was CD4+ or CD8+ T cells sorted from blood, taken in a trial of the OX40 agonist ivuxolimab. The receptors here all came from an adult with an advanced solid tumor such as melanoma, head and neck, liver or kidney cancer.

The rearrangement uses TRBV27 and TRBJ2-7; D not certain. Germline-derived CDR1 and CDR2 are MNHEY and SMNVEV (reference sequence). The length of the CDR3 is 14 residues. V shed 2 bases and J shed 3 bases, with 11 bases lying between them. The CDR3 DNA reads TGTGCCAGCAGTTTAAAAGGGCCGCGCTACGAGCAGTACTTC. Protein product: CASSLKGPRYEQYF.

V and J are TRBV5-5 and TRBJ2-7; D may be TRBD2 (5 bases). The germline V gene encodes CDR1 SGHKS and CDR2 YYEKEE (reference sequence). The CDR3 consists of 13 residues. V was clipped by 0 bases and J by 1 base, with 5 bases between them. The CDR3 bases are TGTGCCAGCAGCTTGGAGCGGTCCTACGAGCAGTACTTC. This encodes CASSLERSYEQYF.

The chain recombines TRBV2 with TRBJ2-7, with TRBD1 as a possible D gene (5 bases). V lost 2 bases and J 5 bases, leaving 10 bases between the germline ends. Germline lookup yields CDR1 SNHLY and CDR2 FYNNEI. The CDR3 has 13 amino acids. The CDR3 loop reads CASSEYRLHEQYF. CDR3 bases: TGTGCCAGCAGTGAATACAGGCTCCACGAGCAGTACTTC.

The rearrangement joins TRBV19 to TRBJ2-7; tentative D call: TRBD1 (7 bases). This CDR3 has 15 amino acids. V was trimmed by 6 bases and J by 2 bases, leaving 17 bases between them. Per germline, CDR1 LNHDA and CDR2 SQIVND (reference sequence). DNA of the CDR3: TGTGCCAGTAGCAACAGGGGAGGCTACACCTACGAGCAGTACTTC. Translating it yields CASSNRGGYTYEQYF.

CDR3 DNA sequence: TGCAGCGTTCAAGGGGGATCCTTCTACGAGCAGTACTTC. Its translation is CSVQGGSFYEQYF. The chain is built from TRBV29-1 and TRBJ2-7; weak D call: TRBD1 (6 bases). The germline CDR1 and CDR2 sequences are SQVTM and ANQGSEA. The V and J ends lost 5 bases and 3 bases respectively, with 14 bases between them. CDR3 size: 13 residues.

The CDR3 coding sequence is TGTGCCAGCAGGCGAGGACAGGGGGCGACTGGAAACACCATATATTTT. Residues: CASRRGQGATGNTIYF. The chain joins TRBV7-9 to TRBJ1-3, with 11 bases aligning to TRBD1. Germline CDR1 SEHNR, CDR2 FQNEAQ (reference sequence). Trimming at V came to 6 bases and at J to 2 bases, leaving 6 bases not matched to a gene. The CDR3 length is 16 residues.

The rearrangement joins TRBV27 to TRBJ2-1; no definite D call. CDR1 and CDR2 from the germline V gene are MNHEY and SMNVEV (reference sequence). The V and J ends lost 1 base and 4 bases respectively, with 5 bases between them. The CDR3 loop spans 13 amino acids. The CDR3 loop reads CASSLYDYNEQFF. CDR3 DNA: TGTGCCAGCAGTTTATACGATTACAATGAGCAGTTCTTC.

This clone was detected once. V and J are TRBV7-3 and TRBJ2-1; 7 bases agree with TRBD2. Germline CDR1 SGHTA, CDR2 FQGTGA. This CDR3 contains 15 residues. V dropped 2 bases and J dropped 8; count of bases not matched to a gene: 9. CDR3 region: CASSLAGGSVDEQFF. The CDR3 nucleotides read TGTGCCAGCAGCTTAGCGGGCGGGAGCGTCGATGAGCAGTTCTTC.

The V call is TRBV5-4, the J call TRBJ2-7, with D perhaps given as TRBD1 or TRBD2 (5 bases each). V was clipped by 5 bases and J by 8 bases, with 23 bases between them. Germline V gives CDR1 SGHNT, CDR2 YYREEE (reference sequence). The CDR3 sequence is 15 residues long. CDR3 protein: CASSSRTRGTPQQYF. The CDR3 nucleotides read TGTGCCAGCAGTTCTCGGACACGAGGGACCCCGCAGCAGTACTTC. Full variable domain (rest looked up from reference TRBV5-4 and TRBJ2-7): ETGVTQSPTHLIKTRGQQVTLRCSSQSGHNTVSWYQQALGQGPQFIFQYYREEENGRGNFPPRFSGLQFPNYSSELNVNALELDDSALYLCASSSRTRGTPQQYFGPGTRLTVT.

The chain recombines TRBV27 with TRBJ2-3; 8 bases align to TRBD2. With V trimmed by 6 bases and J by 4 bases, 6 bases remained unmatched. Germline lookup yields CDR1 MNHEY and CDR2 SMNVEV (reference sequence). This CDR3 region has 14 residues. CDR3: CASRPAGGPDTQYF. The CDR3 DNA sequence: TGTGCCAGCAGACCCGCGGGGGGCCCAGATACGCAGTATTTT.